This T cell receptor (beta chain) was found in a study of OX40 agonist ivuxolimab in advanced cancers. A note on the overall study: The costimulatory receptor OX40 (CD134) was targeted by ivuxolimab, a fully human IgG2 agonistic monoclonal antibody. Intravenous ivuxolimab was administered to patients every 2 weeks at six dose levels: 0.01, 0.1, 0.3, 1.5, 3 and 10 mg/kg. Of the roughly 53 patients in dose escalation, about 20 had hepatocellular carcinoma, roughly 15 had melanoma, 9 had renal cell carcinoma and 9 had head and neck cancer. The dose-escalation cohort was roughly 87% male with a mean age of approximately 59 years, ranging from about 20 to 85. Prior anti-PD-1, anti-PD-L1 or anti-CTLA-4 therapy was permitted, and approximately 39% of dose-escalation patients had received checkpoint inhibitors. Partial responses occurred in three dose-escalation patients: two with cutaneous melanoma and one with hepatocellular carcinoma. The point of sequencing TCRbeta in the periphery was to test whether ivuxolimab changed TCR sequence diversity and drove clonal T-cell expansion. The paper covers the monotherapy dose-escalation part of the phase I ivuxolimab trial, which included N ≈ 52 patients. What the work shows at the level of the full study, not this receptor alone: At doses from 0.1 to 3.0 mg/kg, clonal expansion was seen in both CD4+ and CD8+ blood T cells between baseline and week 6. In the 0.1-3.0 mg/kg groups, partial responders were among the patients with the lowest normalized peripheral clonal expansion, particularly in CD8+ T cells. The antigen specificity of the clonally expanded peripheral T cells was not determined. After ivuxolimab, expanded clones were on average more numerous among CD8+ T cells than among CD4+ T cells. Low levels of normalized T-cell clonal expansion were also seen in some patients who did not respond.

Of note for this clone: Its antigen is currently not known. No quality values exist for individual bases; no much larger clone is one base distant.

From the cysteine through the phenylalanine, the CDR3 covers 13 amino acids. Left in the record is the CDR3 DNA by itself, 39 bases read in frame from the first base. CDR1 and CDR2 are drawn from the germline V gene: SNHLY, FYNNEI. Trimming at the junction amounts to 7 bases on V and 7 bases on J, and the germline ends lie 14 bases apart. Patients with a history of autoimmune disease or receiving systemic immunosuppression were excluded from the trial. Peripheral blood for TCR sequencing was drawn from every dose cohort at baseline, at cycle 4 day 1 and at cycle 7 day 1. The samples were drawn from a first-in-human, open-label, multicenter phase I dose-escalation trial of ivuxolimab. The trial enrolled adults with locally advanced or metastatic head and neck squamous cell, hepatocellular, melanoma or renal cell carcinoma. Before TCR sequencing, CD4+ T cells and CD8+ T cells from peripheral blood were sorted into separate populations.

Genomic DNA was extracted from sorted cells for sequencing of the TCRbeta CDR3 region. The immunoSEQ Assay was used to sequence the TCRbeta CDR3 regions. This immuneACCESS table, as held by TCRdb, lists in-frame sequences with V and J called but not all clones. Of the missing ones, under half trace to an unresolved V gene in checked studies; the others have no known cause. The sample contains about 76,000 clones, 84% of them found a single time. Over 6% of the sample lies in the top ten. The source was CD4+ or CD8+ T cells sorted from blood, collected in a trial of the OX40 agonist ivuxolimab. The chain is made from TRBV2 and TRBJ1-5, and TRBD1 may be the D gene, going by 6 matching bases. The clonotype comes from an adult with an advanced solid tumor such as melanoma, head and neck, liver or kidney cancer. The CDR3 loop reads CASTRGGEQPQHF. The DNA sequence is as follows: TGTGCCAGCACGAGGGGGGGTGAGCAGCCCCAGCATTTT.